Presented here are 25 T cell receptor beta chains from one specimen sequenced in a study of OX40 agonist ivuxolimab in advanced cancers. Profiling relied on immunoSEQ multiplex PCR, and the TCRdb table lists in-frame clones only, not all of them. This sample carries 70,000 or so clones, about 85% of them seen once, and the ten largest clones take 2% to 2.5%. The material was CD4+ or CD8+ T cells sorted from blood, obtained in a trial of the OX40 agonist ivuxolimab. The receptor source for this set is an adult with an advanced solid tumor such as melanoma, head and neck, liver or kidney cancer.

This chain uses TRBV19 with TRBJ1-5, with D maybe TRBD1 (5 bases). V was trimmed by 7 bases and J by 4 bases, leaving 17 bases between them. The germline gives CDR1 LNHDA, CDR2 SQIVND (reference sequence). CDR3 length: 15 residues. The CDR3 is CASIFSTATNQPQHF. The CDR3 DNA sequence: TGTGCCAGTATTTTTTCGACAGCCACAAATCAGCCCCAGCATTTT.

V is TRBV6-5 and J is TRBJ2-7, with D possibly being TRBD2 (6 bases). This CDR3 contains 13 residues. The germline V gene has CDR1 MNHEY and CDR2 SVGAGI. Trimming left V 5 bases short and J 4 bases short, with 12 bases between. CDR3 coding DNA: TGTGCCAGCAGTCTTTCCGGGGGATACGAGCAGTACTTC. Its translation: CASSLSGGYEQYF.

This clone was seen only once. The V call is TRBV7-2, the J call TRBJ2-6, with D perhaps matching TRBD1 (5 bases). This CDR3 region has 15 residues. Germline CDR1 is SGHTA and CDR2 is FQGNSA. With 1 base removed from V and 2 bases from J, the gap between germline ends came to 6 bases. This CDR3 is CASSLGGTGANVLTF. For the CDR3, the DNA is TGTGCCAGCAGCTTAGGGGGCACTGGGGCCAACGTCCTGACTTTC.

V gene TRBV29-1 combines with J gene TRBJ2-3, with D unresolved. V shed 6 bases and J shed 2 bases, with 3 bases lying between them. CDR1 and CDR2 from the germline V gene are SQVTM and ANQGSEA. This CDR3 comprises 10 residues. CDR3 sequence (DNA): TGCAGCGTCAACACAGATACGCAGTATTTT. The encoded protein is CSVNTDTQYF.

V is TRBV2 and J is TRBJ1-5; weak D call: TRBD1 (6 bases). V lost 6 bases and J lost 6, with 15 bases in between. The CDR3 has 14 residues. Germline CDR1 and CDR2: SNHLY and FYNNEI. The CDR3, as DNA: TGTGCCAGCAGCACTACAGGGTCTTTTCAGCCCCAGCATTTT. Translation gives CASSTTGSFQPQHF.

V is TRBV4-3 and J is TRBJ2-2; D unresolved. V was pared by 0 bases and J by 2 bases, with 13 bases between. CDR3 length equals 17 residues. From germline, CDR1 is LGHNA and CDR2 YSLEER. CDR3 residues: CASSQDRAGANTGELFF. The CDR3 DNA reads as TGCGCCAGCAGCCAAGATCGAGCCGGAGCCAACACCGGGGAGCTGTTTTTT.

The chain recombines TRBV9 with TRBJ1-1; possibly TRBD1 for D (6 bases). Germline V gene sequence: CDR1 SGDLS, CDR2 YYNGEE. The V end lost 0 bases, the J end lost 5 bases, and 8 bases lay between the germline ends. This CDR3 comprises 13 residues. CDR3 sequence: CASSVEGGTEAFF. The DNA for the CDR3 is TGTGCCAGCAGCGTAGAGGGGGGGACTGAAGCTTTCTTT.

The chain employs TRBV19 and TRBJ2-5; D is perhaps TRBD2 (5 bases). CDR1 is LNHDA, CDR2 SQIVND, per germline (reference sequence). Trimming removed 7 bases at V and 5 bases at J, with 11 bases between. The CDR3 totals 12 residues. CDR3 DNA sequence: TGTGCCAGTAAAGAGGGCGGCGAGACCCAGTACTTC. Translation gives CASKEGGETQYF. Filled out from reference TRBV19 and TRBJ2-5, the complete variable domain reads DGGITQSPKYLFRKEGQNVTLSCEQNLNHDAMYWYRQDPGQGLRLIYYSQIVNDFQKGDIAEGYSVSREKKESFPLTVTSAQKNPTAFYLCASKEGGETQYFGPGTRLLVL.

The rearrangement links TRBV28 to TRBJ1-2, with unresolved D. CDR1 and CDR2 (germline): MDHEN, SYDVKM. Trimming left V 7 bases short and J 4 bases short, with 16 bases between. CDR3 length equals 14 residues. This chain's CDR3 is CASTQGGAAYGYTF. DNA of the CDR3: TGTGCCAGCACCCAAGGAGGCGCTGCCTATGGCTACACCTTC.

Comments on this clone: This sample also contains other DNA sequences that code for the same CDR3. The chain joins TRBV11-2 to TRBJ1-6; D is unclear. This CDR3 spans 13 amino acids. Germline CDR1 and CDR2: SGHAT and FQNNGV. V was clipped by 3 bases and J by 7 bases, with 7 bases between them. In nucleotides, the CDR3 is TGTGCCAGCAGCTTTTTTGGGAATTCACCCCTCCACTTT. Translating gives CASSFFGNSPLHF.

This chain connects TRBV5-8 to TRBJ2-1, with D perhaps TRBD1 or TRBD2 (5 bases each). The CDR3 length is 15 residues. The V gene's germline CDR1 is SGHTS and CDR2 YDEGEE. Trimming removed 1 base at V and 3 bases at J, with 11 bases between. The CDR3 is CASSLFRGNYNEQFF. CDR3 nucleotide sequence: TGTGCCAGCAGCTTGTTCCGGGGCAACTACAATGAGCAGTTCTTC.

The chain carries TRBV6-6 and TRBJ1-2; D call uncertain. This CDR3 contains 14 residues. In germline, CDR1 is MNHNY, CDR2 SVGAGI (reference sequence). V lost 2 bases and J 8 bases, leaving 15 bases between the germline ends. This chain's CDR3 is CASSYGKGGRGYTF. For the CDR3, the DNA is TGTGCCAGCAGTTACGGAAAGGGAGGAAGAGGCTACACCTTC.

This clone was observed a few times. V and J are TRBV19 and TRBJ1-5; D is possibly TRBD1 (6 bases). V dropped 8 bases and J dropped 5 bases, with 13 bases sitting between them. CDR3 length: 13 amino acids. Germline V gene sequence: CDR1 LNHDA, CDR2 SQIVND (reference sequence). As DNA, the CDR3 is TGTGCCAGTGAGGACAGACGGTATCAGCCCCAGCATTTT. Translating gives CASEDRRYQPQHF.

The rearrangement joins TRBV7-7 to TRBJ2-1; D possibly corresponds to TRBD1 (5 bases). The CDR3 length is 15 residues. From germline, CDR1 is SSHAT and CDR2 FNYEAQ (reference sequence). Trimming took 1 base from V and 6 from J, leaving 13 bases between them. CDR3 nucleotide sequence: TGTGCCAGCAGCTTAGTGCCAGGGTTGGGCAATGAGCAGTTCTTC. This codes for CASSLVPGLGNEQFF.

The V gene is TRBV7-2, the J gene TRBJ2-3; 11 bases fit TRBD2. This CDR3 comprises 17 residues. V gave up 2 bases and J gave up 6 bases; unmatched junction bases: 10. The germline V gene encodes CDR1 SGHTA and CDR2 FQGNSA. In DNA, the CDR3 is TGTGCCAGCAGCTTAAGACTAGCGGGGTTGGCCGTGGATACGCAGTATTTT. Its protein product is CASSLRLAGLAVDTQYF.

The chain links TRBV7-9 to TRBJ1-4; D not resolved. The CDR3 runs 13 residues. V dropped 2 bases and J dropped 7 bases, with 8 bases sitting between them. Germline values: CDR1 SEHNR, CDR2 FQNEAQ (reference sequence). CDR3 coding DNA: TGTGCCAGCAGCTTAATCTTGTCTGAAAAACTGTTTTTT. Amino acid sequence: CASSLILSEKLFF.

The chain joins TRBV18 to TRBJ1-2; D unresolved. Trimming took 3 bases from V and 6 from J, leaving 5 bases between them. The CDR3 has 11 amino acids. Per germline, CDR1 KGHSH and CDR2 LQKENI. DNA of the CDR3: TGTGCCAGCTCACCGTTAGATGGCTACACCTTC. It encodes CASSPLDGYTF.

With respect to this clone: The sample carries other DNA sequences with the same CDR3. The genes are TRBV18 and TRBJ2-1; perhaps TRBD2 as D (5 bases). Germline V CDR1 and CDR2: KGHSH, LQKENI. The CDR3 runs 12 residues. The V gene lost 3 bases and the J gene lost 8 bases, with 8 bases spanning the gap. CDR3 protein: CASSPLGDEQFF. In DNA, the CDR3 is TGTGCCAGCTCACCCCTGGGAGATGAGCAGTTCTTC.

This chain links TRBV28 with TRBJ2-7, with D uncertain. CDR1 and CDR2 from the germline V gene are MDHEN and SYDVKM. This CDR3 has 14 residues. V dropped 5 bases and J dropped 3 bases, with 14 bases sitting between them. The CDR3 region is CASSRGVMDYEQYF. CDR3 DNA sequence: TGTGCCAGCAGTCGTGGGGTCATGGACTACGAGCAGTACTTC.

Only one count was recorded for this clone. The chain carries TRBV10-3 and TRBJ1-1; no definite D call. CDR1 is ENHRY and CDR2 is SYGVKD in the germline V gene. This CDR3 contains 12 residues. Trimming cost V 4 bases and J 11 bases, with 14 bases left between them. CDR3 in amino acids: CAISGGYPQAFF. The CDR3 DNA follows: TGTGCCATCAGTGGGGGATACCCCCAGGCTTTCTTT.

The genes are TRBV7-2 and TRBJ1-1; D is uncertain. The V end lost 4 bases, the J end lost 2 bases, and 5 bases lay between the germline ends. Germline V lookup: CDR1 SGHTA, CDR2 FQGNSA. The CDR3 runs 12 residues. The CDR3: CASSSVNTEAFF. The DNA for the CDR3 is TGTGCCAGCAGCTCAGTTAACACTGAAGCTTTCTTT.

This chain connects TRBV5-8 to TRBJ1-5; 9 positions agree with TRBD1. This CDR3 contains 14 residues. With 4 bases clipped from V and 7 bases from J, the junction kept 6 bases outside the gene matches. Germline CDR1 SGHTS, CDR2 YDEGEE. The DNA of the CDR3 is TGTGCCAGCAGCGCCGGGACAGGGTGGCAGCCCCAGCATTTT. This gives the protein CASSAGTGWQPQHF.

The rearrangement joins TRBV30 to TRBJ1-3; tentative D call: TRBD1 (5 bases). The CDR3 totals 12 residues. V was shortened by 2 bases and J by 4 bases, with 6 bases between the two germline ends. Germline V gene lookup returns CDR1 GTSNPN and CDR2 SVGIG (reference sequence). As DNA, the CDR3 is TGTGCCTGGAGTCGACAGGGAAACACCATATATTTT. This gives the protein CAWSRQGNTIYF.

The V gene is TRBV4-2, the J gene TRBJ1-4; tentative D call: TRBD1 (5 bases). With 4 bases removed from V and 4 bases from J, the gap between germline ends came to 10 bases. Germline CDR1 reads LGHNA; CDR2 reads YNFKEQ. The CDR3 is 14 residues long. The CDR3 coding sequence is TGTGCCAGCAGCCTCGACAGCCGTAATGAAAAACTGTTTTTT. As protein: CASSLDSRNEKLFF.

The chain joins TRBV6-6 to TRBJ1-5; no firm D call. CDR1 and CDR2 (germline): MNHNY, SVGAGI (reference sequence). The CDR3 runs to 14 residues. V lost 5 bases and J 6 bases, leaving 14 bases between the germline ends. In DNA, the CDR3 is TGTGCCAGCAGTCTAAACCCTTCCCGTCAGCCCCAGCATTTT. Amino acids: CASSLNPSRQPQHF.